The clone carrying this T cell receptor beta chain showed up just once. Its cognate antigen is unknown. This record comes from a study of long-term antiretroviral therapy in people with HIV. General study results and limits: With ART, diversity went up but was still lower than in transplant donor controls. Clones that had undergone expansion before ART prevailed in the repertoire throughout all time points.

An immunoSEQ assay, version v3.0, was performed at survey level. The sequencing target was roughly 35,000-55,000 T-cell genomes per sample. Measured with immunoSEQ multiplex PCR; TCRdb has only the in-frame clones, and not every one. The data contain approximately 32,000 clones, about four fifths of them singletons. HIV-positive participants were all treated in the United States. The V and J ends lost 4 bases and 7 bases, in that order; junction bases with no gene match: 8. The CDR3 totals 14 residues. Germline loops: CDR1 MDHEN, CDR2 SYDVKM. V is TRBV28 and J is TRBJ2-5, with TRBD2 matching 8 bases. The source is a man between 18 and 29 years old with HIV. Sequenced here: unsorted PBMCs, sampled 0.4 years before starting antiretroviral therapy. The CDR3 bases are TGTGCCAGCAGTTCCCGGGGGGGGTCGGGGACCCAGTACTTC. Its translation is CASSSRGGSGTQYF. Based on the CDR3 plus reference TRBV28 and TRBJ2-5, the full variable domain is DVKVTQSSRYLVKRTGEKVFLECVQDMDHENMFWYRQDPGLGLRLIYFSYDVKMKEKGDIPEGYSVSREKKERFSLILESASTNQTSMYLCASSSRGGSGTQYFGPGTRLLVL.